This is a list of T cell receptor beta chains from one sample in a study of post-analysis software for immune sequencing data. From the PCR reads, TCRdb called clonotypes with MiXCR, one entry per CDR3 protein. The sample lists about 800,000 distinct CDR3 sequences; less than 35% were seen once. The sequenced material came from blood. These receptor sequences come from a girl aged 10-17 years with multiple sclerosis. CDR3s include the opening cysteine and the closing phenylalanine or tryptophan. The D gene is left open where the match is weak.

TRBV7-9	TRBJ2-1	TRBD2	CASSLAGLSTNEQFF	TGTGCCAGCAGCTTAGCGGGACTATCGACTAATGAGCAGTTCTTC
TRBV20-1	TRBJ1-1	.	CSARDSRRPSNTEAFF	TGCAGTGCTAGAGACTCAAGACGGCCTTCGAACACTGAAGCTTTCTTT
TRBV7-8	TRBJ2-1	.	CASSKFRVGKEQFF	TGTGCCAGCAGTAAGTTCCGCGTGGGGAAGGAGCAGTTCTTC
TRBV5-1	TRBJ2-6	.	CASSLSGAGAGANVLTF	TGCGCCAGCAGCTTGAGTGGGGCAGGGGCTGGGGCCAACGTCCTGACTTTC
TRBV27	TRBJ2-5	TRBD2	CASSPRLAGEMETQYF	TGTGCCAGCAGTCCGAGACTAGCGGGAGAGATGGAGACCCAGTACTTC
TRBV5-1	TRBJ1-2	TRBD1	CASSPQGGDYGYTF	TGCGCCAGCAGCCCCCAGGGGGGAGACTATGGCTACACCTTC
TRBV7-2	TRBJ1-1	.	CASSLDTGGWTEAFF	TGTGCCAGCAGCTTAGATACGGGGGGTTGGACTGAAGCTTTCTTT
TRBV29-1	TRBJ2-1	.	CSVVTRRTYNEQFF	TGCAGCGTTGTGACTAGAAGAACCTACAATGAGCAGTTCTTC
TRBV5-1	TRBJ1-2	.	CASSSGGDGYTF	TGCGCCAGCAGCTCAGGAGGGGATGGCTACACCTTC
TRBV7-2	TRBJ1-2	TRBD1	CASRKGQGALSYGYTF	TGTGCCAGCAGAAAGGGACAGGGGGCTCTCAGCTATGGCTACACCTTC
TRBV29-1	TRBJ2-1	.	CSVIADPPHNEQFF	TGCAGCGTCATAGCGGACCCACCCCACAATGAGCAGTTCTTC